The present entry profiles one TCR beta chain with its context. These data are taken from a study of shared clonotypes between healthy human individuals. Germline V gives CDR1 MNHEY, CDR2 SMNVEV (reference sequence). This CDR3 has 17 residues. The ends lost 1 base at V and 0 bases at J; junction bases unmatched: 6. The assay was immunoSEQ multiplex PCR, and TCRdb's table has in-frame clones only and misses some. The sample has 1.5 million to 1.9 million clones; around 98% are singletons. Sequencing input: naive CD4+ T cells sorted from blood. Stated subset: CD45RA+ positively selected. This chain connects TRBV27 to TRBJ2-1, with 7 bases fitting TRBD2. The sequence derives from a man aged 25 to 45 in good health. The DNA of the CDR3 is TGTGCCAGCAGTTTATTCTCCTTAGCGGGCTCCTACAATGAGCAGTTCTTC. It specifies CASSLFSLAGSYNEQFF.